The clone carrying this T cell receptor beta chain was seen a handful of times. The sample belongs to a study of cytomegalovirus exposure and HLA in healthy donors. 60 Vbeta and 13 Jbeta primers were used in PCR. Libraries were prepared by immunoSEQ multiplex PCR; TCRdb keeps only in-frame clonotypes and omits some of them. In the table there are some 190,000 clones, more than 75% of which are singletons. The V end lost 5 bases, the J end lost 2 bases, and 12 bases lay between the germline ends. CDR1 and CDR2 from the germline V gene are ENHRY and SYGVKD. CDR3 size: 14 residues. This TCR was recovered from a woman aged 25 to 39 in good health and CMV-seropositive. The sample was PBMCs. This chain joins TRBV10-3 and TRBJ2-5, with TRBD1 as a possible D gene (6 bases). CDR3 sequence: CAISLDSRQETQYF. DNA of the CDR3: TGTGCCATCAGTTTGGACAGTCGACAAGAGACCCAGTACTTC.